This TCR beta chain was sequenced for a study of siplizumab effects on memory and regulatory T cells. Responder and stimulator cells in the mixed lymphocyte reaction were cultured together for under 7 days at 37°C. Using immunoSEQ multiplex PCR, the repertoire was profiled, and TCRdb retains in-frame clones only, with some absent. The repertoire has some 20,000 clones, 40% to 60% of them found once; the top ten carry about 5.3%. A word on this clone: The antigen remains unidentified.

With 3 bases removed from V and 7 bases from J, the gap between germline ends came to 10 bases. Per the germline V gene, CDR1 is LNHNV and CDR2 is YYDKDF (reference sequence). This CDR3 is 13 amino acids long. Sequencing was done on a sample of CFSE-low (dividing) CD4+ T cells sorted from an allogeneic mixed lymphocyte reaction. This clonotype was obtained from a human donor in good health; the cells came from an allogeneic mixed lymphocyte reaction. The V gene is TRBV15, the J gene TRBJ2-4; maybe TRBD1 (5 bases). CDR3 residues: CATSSDSNNIQYF. Written as DNA, the CDR3 is TGTGCCACCAGCAGTGACAGCAATAACATTCAGTACTTC.